This T cell receptor beta chain was recorded in a study of regulatory T cells in long-lasting Graves disease. Study as a whole: By definition, persistent Graves' disease involved antithyroid drugs for over 5 years alongside positive TSH receptor antibodies.

The sample's time point: persistent/refractory GD, antithyroid drugs over 5 years with positive TRAb. With RNA extracted from PBMCs as input, the TCR library was made. With EDTA tubes as the receptacles, approximately 10 milliliters of peripheral blood were drawn. Per germline, CDR1 MNHEY and CDR2 SMNVEV (reference sequence). The V end lost 8 bases, the J end lost 1 base, and 9 bases lay between the germline ends. CDR3 length: 13 amino acids. Arm-PCR of CDR3 regions with iRepertoire HTBI primers generated TCR beta libraries. TCRdb fed the multiplex PCR reads into MiXCR, producing one record per CDR3 protein. The table shows about 470,000 distinct CDR3 sequences, with 20% occurring only once. This clonotype occurred many times. No antigen is known for it. General observations from the study: New patients shared about a thousand public clonotypes, fewer than the approximately 3,000 shared by persistent patients. Segments TRBV28, TRBJ1-2 and TRBJ2-5 showed preferential usage in persistent disease.

The chain has TRBV27 and TRBJ1-5; no clear D. This receptor was identified in a female donor with Graves disease. This sample comprised peripheral blood mononuclear cells (PBMCs), obtained when the disease was refractory, from a patient treated with antithyroid drugs. DNA of the CDR3: TGTGCCAGCGCCTACCGGAGCAATCAGCCCCAGCATTTT. Residues: CASAYRSNQPQHF.